The 25 T cell receptor beta chains listed next were all sequenced from one sample in a study of vaccination and CD4 T cells after COVID-19. What these receptors recognize is not known. Oncomine TCR Beta short-read sequencing was applied to DNA from cultured CD4+ T cells. MiXCR was run by TCRdb on the PCR reads, yielding one entry per CDR3 protein. Here the sample spans about 20,000 distinct CDR3 sequences, approximately 50% being singletons. This sample's treatment: approximately 11-day PBMC culture with coronavirus spike peptide pools or control peptides (ViraFEST assay). Sequencing used CD4+ T cells from blood, cultured in vitro. These receptors were obtained from a human donor who had recovered from COVID-19.

The chain joins TRBV20-1 to TRBJ1-6, with 7 bases fitting TRBD1. In germline, CDR1 is DFQATT, CDR2 SNEGSKA (reference sequence). The CDR3 covers 14 residues. V shed 0 bases and J 10 bases; nucleotides not matched to a gene: 6. CDR3 DNA: TGCAGTGCTAGAGATCCCAGGGGGGGCTCACCCCTCCACTTT. As protein: CSARDPRGGSPLHF.

The chain recombines TRBV4-3 with TRBJ1-1, with a tentative D call TRBD1 (6 bases). Trimming took off 4 bases at V and 3 bases at J, with 12 bases between the two ends. Looked up from germline, CDR1 is LGHNA and CDR2 is YSLEER. The CDR3 runs to 14 residues. The CDR3 region has the DNA TGCGCCAGCAGCCGCGACAGGTCTTACACTGAAGCTTTCTTT. It translates to CASSRDRSYTEAFF.

V and J are TRBV6-2 or TRBV6-3 and TRBJ2-5; unclear D gene. Germline-derived CDR1 and CDR2 are MNHEY and SVGEGT. There are 15 residues in the CDR3. V lost 0 bases and J lost 0, with 8 bases in between. The CDR3 nucleotides read TGTGCCAGCAGTTACTCGAGCTTTTACCAAGAGACCCAGTACTTC. Amino acids: CASSYSSFYQETQYF.

This chain connects TRBV20-1 to TRBJ2-5, with 10 bases matching TRBD2. Germline loops: CDR1 DFQATT, CDR2 SNEGSKA (reference sequence). J was trimmed by 4 bases and V by 2 bases; bases with no gene match: 19. This CDR3 comprises 19 residues. The CDR3: CSARPSKGRSGRARETQYF. CDR3 sequence (DNA): TGCAGTGCTAGACCCTCAAAGGGGCGGAGCGGGAGGGCCAGAGAGACCCAGTACTTC.

Only a few counts were recorded for this clonotype. The chain is built from TRBV7-9 and TRBJ1-1, with TRBD1 as a possible D gene (5 bases). The CDR3 contains 15 residues. Germline V gene lookup returns CDR1 SEHNR and CDR2 FQNEAQ (reference sequence). V was clipped by 6 bases and J by 5 bases, with 19 bases between them. The CDR3, as DNA: TGTGCCAGCAGAGGAACAGGAGCTGAACAAACTGAAGCTTTCTTT. This sequence encodes CASRGTGAEQTEAFF.

A few counts support this clonotype. The J gene is TRBJ1-2, the V gene TRBV20-1; D is ambiguous. Germline CDR1 and CDR2: DFQATT and SNEGSKA (reference sequence). The germline V and J ends were trimmed by 1 base and 3 bases, with 15 bases remaining between them. This CDR3 is built from 15 residues. CDR3 loop: CSARVRTAWDYGYTF. The CDR3 DNA is TGCAGTGCTAGAGTCCGGACGGCCTGGGACTATGGCTACACCTTC.

This clonotype was seen more than once but under ten times. The gene calls are TRBV21-1 and TRBJ2-1; the D call TRBD2 from the table was never checked on the DNA. TRBV21-1 is tagged as a pseudogene. The CDR3 spans 13 residues. The CDR3 DNA follows: TGTGCCAGCAGCAAAGAGGGCTATCATGAGCAGTTCTTC. Translating gives CASSKEGYHEQFF.

V usage is TRBV15 and J usage is TRBJ1-2; the match to TRBD1 covers 10 bases. Trimming removed 3 bases from V and 7 bases from J; junction bases left unmatched: 5. Germline V CDR1 and CDR2: LNHNV, YYDKDF (reference sequence). This CDR3 is 14 amino acids long. CDR3 loop: CATSRSGQGFGYTF. In DNA, the CDR3 is TGTGCCACCAGCAGGTCGGGACAGGGGTTTGGCTACACCTTC.

The chain is built from TRBV6-5 and TRBJ2-5, with 14 bases aligning to TRBD2. CDR3 size: 17 residues. Germline CDR1 reads MNHEY; CDR2 reads SVGAGI. The junction had 8 bases not matched to a gene; V was cut back by 4 bases and J by 4 bases. DNA for the CDR3: TGTGCCAGCAGTTCTGGACTAGCGGGGGGCTTCGGAGAGACCCAGTACTTC. It encodes CASSSGLAGGFGETQYF.

The chain recombines TRBV11-2 with TRBJ1-1, with TRBD1 as a possible D gene (5 bases). V was pared by 10 bases and J by 5 bases, with 17 bases between. Germline assignment: CDR1 SGHAT and CDR2 FQNNGV. The CDR3 extends over 13 amino acids. CDR3 residues: CATGHYGGTEAFF. For the CDR3, the DNA is TGTGCCACAGGCCATTACGGGGGAACTGAAGCTTTCTTT.

The V call is TRBV28, the J call TRBJ2-7; perhaps TRBD1 as D (7 bases). Trimming pared 4 bases from V and 2 bases from J, leaving 15 bases between. From germline, CDR1 is MDHEN and CDR2 SYDVKM. This CDR3 contains 15 residues. The CDR3 DNA is TGTGCCAGCAGTTCACCGGCAGGGGGGACCTACGAGCAGTACTTC. This encodes CASSSPAGGTYEQYF.

The chain couples TRBV6-1 to TRBJ2-1, with TRBD2 matching 10 bases. The germline V gene encodes CDR1 MNHNS and CDR2 SASEGT. Losses at the gene ends were 2 bases for V and 8 bases for J; bases not matched to a gene: 15. There are 18 residues in the CDR3. CDR3 nucleotide sequence: TGTGCCAGCAGTGAACCCCACATAACTAGCGGGACGGTTTATGAGCAGTTCTTC. Translated, it gives CASSEPHITSGTVYEQFF.

The rearrangement joins TRBV15 to TRBJ2-1; D might be TRBD1 or TRBD2, each matching 6 bases. Per germline, CDR1 LNHNV and CDR2 YYDKDF (reference sequence). V was pared by 3 bases and J by 0 bases, with 18 bases between. This CDR3 spans 18 amino acids. CDR3 loop: CATSRASTGASSYNEQFF. CDR3 nucleotides: TGTGCCACCAGCAGGGCCAGTACGGGGGCGAGCTCCTACAATGAGCAGTTCTTC.

This clonotype was seen more than once but under ten times. This chain connects TRBV6-1 to TRBJ1-2; D is possibly TRBD1 (6 bases). CDR3 size: 13 residues. V was pared by 8 bases and J by 8 bases, with 18 bases between. CDR1 and CDR2 from the germline V gene are MNHNS and SASEGT. The CDR3 region has the DNA TGTGCCAGCCAAATCCGGGACATATGGGGCTACACCTTC. Translation: CASQIRDIWGYTF.

The rearrangement links TRBV19 to TRBJ1-1; TRBD1 might be the D (5 bases). Germline loops: CDR1 LNHDA, CDR2 SQIVND (reference sequence). The CDR3 spans 12 residues. Deletions cut 6 bases from V and 11 bases from J, with 16 bases between. The CDR3, as DNA: TGTGCCAGTAGCGAAACAACAGGAAGGGCTTTCTTT. Protein product: CASSETTGRAFF.

The rearrangement links TRBV12-3 or TRBV12-4 to TRBJ1-2; D gene ambiguous. The CDR3 is 14 amino acids. The V gene lost 5 bases and the J gene lost 5 bases, with 15 bases spanning the gap. The CDR3 loop is CASSPLWFRYGYTF. Written as DNA, the CDR3 is TGTGCCAGCAGTCCCCTTTGGTTTAGGTATGGCTACACCTTC.

There are a few counts of this clonotype. The J gene is TRBJ1-5, the V gene TRBV6-1, with D maybe TRBD1 (5 bases). V shed 11 bases and J shed 1 base, with 15 bases lying between them. This CDR3 is built from 14 residues. CDR1 and CDR2 from the germline V gene are MNHNS and SASEGT. The CDR3 sequence is CAARDQGSNQPQHF. CDR3 nucleotides: TGTGCCGCCCGCGACCAGGGAAGCAATCAGCCCCAGCATTTT.

The rearrangement uses TRBV20-1 and TRBJ2-1, with TRBD2 identical over 10 bases. J was trimmed by 10 bases and V by 2 bases; bases with no gene match: 11. CDR3 length: 15 residues. Looked up from germline, CDR1 is DFQATT and CDR2 is SNEGSKA (reference sequence). The CDR3 region is CSARPSGRGVLEQFF. The CDR3 bases are TGCAGTGCTAGACCTAGCGGGAGAGGTGTATTGGAGCAGTTCTTC.

The chain joins TRBV20-1 to TRBJ2-2; possibly TRBD2 for D (7 bases). Trimming took off 1 base at V and 2 bases at J, with 14 bases between the two ends. In germline, CDR1 is DFQATT, CDR2 SNEGSKA (reference sequence). The CDR3 covers 16 residues. The CDR3 loop is CSARAGGLSNTGELFF. The CDR3 region has the DNA TGCAGTGCTAGAGCGGGGGGCCTTTCTAACACCGGGGAGCTGTTTTTT.

The J gene is TRBJ1-2, the V gene TRBV7-2; TRBD1 matches 12 bases. Germline V gene lookup returns CDR1 SGHTA and CDR2 FQGNSA. The CDR3 is made up of 16 amino acids. Germline trimming cut 5 bases from V and 8 bases from J; bases unmatched to any gene: 12. The CDR3 DNA follows: TGTGCCAGCAGCGCGTTACCGGGACAGGGGGCGGAGGGCTACACCTTC. Protein sequence: CASSALPGQGAEGYTF.

The rearrangement joins TRBV12-3 or TRBV12-4 to TRBJ1-1, with 7 bases fitting TRBD1. Trimming removed 5 bases from V and 4 bases from J; junction bases left unmatched: 4. The CDR3 totals 13 residues. CDR3 nucleotides: TGTGCCAGCAGTAGAGACAGGGCCACTGAAGCTTTCTTT. This codes for CASSRDRATEAFF.

This clonotype has more than one count but fewer than ten. V is TRBV19 and J is TRBJ1-2, with TRBD1 matching over 9 bases. CDR1 is LNHDA, CDR2 SQIVND, per germline (reference sequence). The ends lost 4 bases at V and 7 bases at J; junction bases unmatched: 7. The CDR3 contains 14 residues. The CDR3 DNA reads TGTGCCAGTAGTACTCGGGACAGGGCAGGTGGCTACACCTTC. Amino acids: CASSTRDRAGGYTF.

The chain couples TRBV7-3 to TRBJ2-1, with 11 bases aligning to TRBD1. Germline CDR1 is SGHTA and CDR2 is FQGTGA. V was clipped by 5 bases and J by 7 bases; unmatched bases: 1. This CDR3 contains 13 residues. CDR3 sequence reads: CASSRDRGNEQFF. CDR3 DNA sequence: TGTGCCAGCAGCCGGGACAGGGGGAATGAGCAGTTCTTC.

Here the CDR3 reads CSAPGQEETEAFF. In nucleotides, the CDR3 is TGCAGTGCCCCGGGACAGGAGGAAACTGAAGCTTTCTTT. The chain carries TRBV20-1 and TRBJ1-1, with TRBD1 matching over 8 bases. Germline-derived CDR1 and CDR2 are DFQATT and SNEGSKA (reference sequence). The CDR3 spans 13 residues. J was trimmed by 5 bases and V by 6 bases; bases with no gene match: 8.

There are a few counts of this clonotype. The chain recombines TRBV5-1 with TRBJ1-5, with 7 bases matching TRBD1. Looked up from germline, CDR1 is SGHRS and CDR2 is YFSETQ. The CDR3 runs 15 residues. With V trimmed by 0 bases and J by 0 bases, 0 bases remained unmatched. The CDR3 DNA follows: TGCGCCAGCAGCTTGGGGGACAGTAGCAATCAGCCCCAGCATTTT. Its translation is CASSLGDSSNQPQHF.